This paragraph covers one T cell receptor beta chain sequence. This specimen comes from a study of CD8 T cells in Susac syndrome. About the study: Treatment at blood withdrawal was none, corticosteroids, or intravenous immunoglobulin alone in Susac syndrome patients.

Germline V gene data show CDR1 as DFQATT and CDR2 as SNEGSKA (reference sequence). V was cut by 4 bases and J by 5 bases, with 11 bases left in between. The CDR3 sequence is 13 residues long. Random hexamers served to reverse transcribe roughly 0.5 to 1 ug RNA. TCRdb reanalysed the immunoSEQ multiplex PCR reads using MiXCR and keeps one entry per CDR3 protein. The sample lists roughly 180,000 distinct CDR3 sequences, around 94% occurring once. High-throughput TCR beta sequencing covered peripheral CD8+ and CD4+ T cells. Susac syndrome patients met recently defined diagnostic criteria for definite or probable disease. The authors negatively isolated CD8+ and CD4+ T cells and FACS-enriched TEMRA cells.

The chain recombines TRBV20-1 with TRBJ1-4; the D gene is possibly TRBD1 (5 bases). Material for sequencing was CD4+ T cells from PBMCs. This clonotype was obtained from a human donor with Susac syndrome. CDR3 DNA sequence: TGCAGTGCTATGGGGCCAGGGAATGAAAAACTGTTTTTT. Translation: CSAMGPGNEKLFF.